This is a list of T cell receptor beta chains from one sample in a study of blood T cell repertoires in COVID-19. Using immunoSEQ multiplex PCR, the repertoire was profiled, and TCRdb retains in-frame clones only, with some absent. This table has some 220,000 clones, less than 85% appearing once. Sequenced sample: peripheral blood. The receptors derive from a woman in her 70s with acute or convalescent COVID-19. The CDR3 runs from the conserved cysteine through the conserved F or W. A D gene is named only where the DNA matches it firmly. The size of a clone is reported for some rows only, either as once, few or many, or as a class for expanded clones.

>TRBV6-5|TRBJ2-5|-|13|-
TGTGCCAGCAGTACGGAGGAAGGGGAGACCCAGTACTTC
CASSTEEGETQYF
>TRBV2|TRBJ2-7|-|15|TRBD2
TGTGCCAGCAGTGAGGCTAGCGGGGGAGTCTACGAGCAGTACTTC
CASSEASGGVYEQYF
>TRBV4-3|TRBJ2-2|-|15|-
TGCGCCAGCAGCCAAGATCGGCGAGGTGCCGGGGAGCTGTTTTTT
CASSQDRRGAGELFF
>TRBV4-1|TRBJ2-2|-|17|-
TGCGCCAGCAGCCAATCCAGGGTAGCGGAAAGAACCGGGGAGCTGTTTTTT
CASSQSRVAERTGELFF
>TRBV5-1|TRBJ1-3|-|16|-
TGCGCCAGCAGCCCGACGACACAGAGAGCTGGAAACACCATATATTTT
CASSPTTQRAGNTIYF
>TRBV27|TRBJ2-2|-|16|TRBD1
TGTGCCAGCAGTGAACGGACAGGTTCGAACACCGGGGAGCTGTTTTTT
CASSERTGSNTGELFF
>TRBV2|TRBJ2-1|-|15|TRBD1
TGTGCCAGCAGTGATCTGGGACAGGGTTTTAATGAGCAGTTCTTC
CASSDLGQGFNEQFF
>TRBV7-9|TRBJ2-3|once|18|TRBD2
TGTGCCAGCAGCTTAGCCCGGACTAGCGGGGTTGGCACAGATACGCAGTATTTT
CASSLARTSGVGTDTQYF
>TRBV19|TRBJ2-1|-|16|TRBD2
TGTGCCAGTAGTATGCCGGGACTAGCGGGGGGCTATGAGCAGTTCTTC
CASSMPGLAGGYEQFF
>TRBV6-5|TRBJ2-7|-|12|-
TGTGCCAGCAGACGGGTCCGGGGCGAGCAGTACTTC
CASRRVRGEQYF
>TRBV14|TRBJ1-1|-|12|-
TGTGCCAGCAGCCAAGATCGCGCCCGGGGGTTCTTT
CASSQDRARGFF
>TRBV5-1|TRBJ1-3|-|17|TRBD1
TGCGCCAGCAGCTTGGGGACAGGCGGTTTTTCTGGAAACACCATATATTTT
CASSLGTGGFSGNTIYF
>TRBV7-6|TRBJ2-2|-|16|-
TGTGCCAGCAGCTTAGATCCAGGGGCTCACACCGGGGAGCTGTTTTTT
CASSLDPGAHTGELFF
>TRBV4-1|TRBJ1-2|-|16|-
TGCGCCAGCAGCCCATCCGAATGGGGCACTAACTATGGCTACACCTTC
CASSPSEWGTNYGYTF
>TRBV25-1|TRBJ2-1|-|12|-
TGTGCCAGCAGTTATCAGGACAATGAGCAGTTCTTC
CASSYQDNEQFF
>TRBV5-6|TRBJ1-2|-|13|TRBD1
TGTGCCAGCAGCTCACAGGGGGTAACGGACTACACCTTC
CASSSQGVTDYTF
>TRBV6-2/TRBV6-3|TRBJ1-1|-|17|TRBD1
TGTGCCAGCAGTTACGTCCGGGACAGGGGTTCAGTGACTGAAGCTTTCTTT
CASSYVRDRGSVTEAFF
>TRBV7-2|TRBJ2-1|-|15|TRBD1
TGTGCCAGCAGCCAGGGACAGGGGGTCTACAATGAGCAGTTCTTC
CASSQGQGVYNEQFF
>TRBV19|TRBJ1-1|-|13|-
TGTGCCAGTAGGATAGGGTCGAGCACTGAAGCTTTCTTT
CASRIGSSTEAFF
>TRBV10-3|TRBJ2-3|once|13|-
TGTGCCATCTCAGGAAGGGGTACAGATACGCAGTATTTT
CAISGRGTDTQYF
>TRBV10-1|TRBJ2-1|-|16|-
TGCGCCAGCAGTGATGGGGCGGGGGCGTCCTACAATGAGCAGTTCTTC
CASSDGAGASYNEQFF
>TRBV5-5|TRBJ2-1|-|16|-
TGTGCCAGCAACCCCGTGGGCAGGGGTGGGTACAATGGGCAGTTCTTC
CASNPVGRGGYNGQFF
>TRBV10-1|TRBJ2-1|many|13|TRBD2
TGCGCCACTAGCGGGGGGGCCTACAATGAGCAGTTCTTC
CATSGGAYNEQFF
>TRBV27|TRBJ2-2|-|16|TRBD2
TGTGCCAGCAGTCGACTAGCGGGGGCGAACACCGGGGAGCTGTTTTTT
CASSRLAGANTGELFF
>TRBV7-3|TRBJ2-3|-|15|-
TGTGCCAGCAGCTTATCAGGTCTACGCACAGATACGCAGTATTTT
CASSLSGLRTDTQYF
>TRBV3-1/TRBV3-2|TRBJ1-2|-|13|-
TGTGCCAGCAGCCTACAGGGAGGGGTTGGCTACACCTTC
CASSLQGGVGYTF
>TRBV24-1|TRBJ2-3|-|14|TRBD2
TGTGCCACCGGGGGTAGACTAGCGACAGATACGCAGTATTTT
CATGGRLATDTQYF
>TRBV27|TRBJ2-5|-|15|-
TGTGCCAGCAGCCCGGGGGGCCCACTAGGAGAGACCCAGTACTTC
CASSPGGPLGETQYF
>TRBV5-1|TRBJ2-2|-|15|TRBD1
TGCGCCAGCAGCTTGGAAGGGGGCAACACCGGGGAGCTGTTTTTT
CASSLEGGNTGELFF
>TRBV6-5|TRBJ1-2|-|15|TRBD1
TGTGCCAGCAGTCTAACGGGACAGGACGACGTAGGCTACACCTTC
CASSLTGQDDVGYTF
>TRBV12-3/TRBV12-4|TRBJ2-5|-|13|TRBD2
TGTGCCAGCAGTTTCAGGGAGGGAGAGACCCAGTACTTC
CASSFREGETQYF
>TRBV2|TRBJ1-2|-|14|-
TGTGCCAGCAGTCCTCGATCCGGTATCTATGGCTACACCTTC
CASSPRSGIYGYTF
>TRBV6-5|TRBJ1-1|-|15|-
TGTGCCAGCAGTTACTCGGCAGTTTTTAACACTGAAGCTTTCTTT
CASSYSAVFNTEAFF
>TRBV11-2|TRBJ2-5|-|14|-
TGTGCCAGCAGCCCTGGATCAGGACAAGAGACCCAGTACTTC
CASSPGSGQETQYF
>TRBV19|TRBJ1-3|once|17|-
TGTGCCAGTACCCACGGGGGGACCGTCTACTCTGGAAACACCATATATTTT
CASTHGGTVYSGNTIYF
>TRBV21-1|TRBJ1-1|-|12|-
TGTGCCAGCCCGGGACAGCACACTGAAGCTTTCTTT
CASPGQHTEAFF
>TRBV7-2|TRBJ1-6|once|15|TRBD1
TGTGCCAGCAGCACCGGACAGGGGGCCAATTCACCCCTCCACTTT
CASSTGQGANSPLHF
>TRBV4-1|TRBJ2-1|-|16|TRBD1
TGCGCCAGCAGCCAAGATTGGGGACAGGGCTACAATGAGCAGTTCTTC
CASSQDWGQGYNEQFF
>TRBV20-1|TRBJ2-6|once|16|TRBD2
TGCAGTGCTAGTAGCGGGGGTAACTCTGGGGCCAACGTCCTGACTTTC
CSASSGGNSGANVLTF
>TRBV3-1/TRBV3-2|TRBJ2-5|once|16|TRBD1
TGTGCCAGCAGCCAAGGCGGGTCCGCGACAGGGACGTCCCAGTACTTC
CASSQGGSATGTSQYF
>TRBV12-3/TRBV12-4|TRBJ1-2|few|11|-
TGTGCCAGCAGTTCTGGGAGGAGCTACACCTTC
CASSSGRSYTF
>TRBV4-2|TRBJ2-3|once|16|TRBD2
TGTGCCAGCAGCCAGGCCAGCGGGGGGTTTCCAGATACGCAGTATTTT
CASSQASGGFPDTQYF
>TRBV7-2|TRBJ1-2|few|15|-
TGTGCCAGCAGCGCCGGCGGAGCAGCACAGGGCGGCTACACCTTC
CASSAGGAAQGGYTF
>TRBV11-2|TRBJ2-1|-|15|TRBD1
TGTGCCAGCAGCTCCGGGACAGGCCGATACAATGAGCAGTTCTTC
CASSSGTGRYNEQFF
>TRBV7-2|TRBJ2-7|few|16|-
TGTGCCAGCAGCTTAGGGGTGGGCCTAGGAGGCTACGAGCAGTACTTC
CASSLGVGLGGYEQYF
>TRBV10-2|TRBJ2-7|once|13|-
TGCGCCAGCAGTGAGTCGAAGTGGGCCGAGCAGTACTTC
CASSESKWAEQYF
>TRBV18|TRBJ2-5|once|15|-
TGTGCCAGCTCACCACGGGCCCAAGGCCAAGAGACCCAGTACTTC
CASSPRAQGQETQYF
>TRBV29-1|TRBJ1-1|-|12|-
TGCAGCGTCGCCCACAGGAACACTGAAGCTTTCTTT
CSVAHRNTEAFF
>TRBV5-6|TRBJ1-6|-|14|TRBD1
TGTGCCAGCAGCCCCGGGACAGGGGAATCACCCCTCCACTTT
CASSPGTGESPLHF
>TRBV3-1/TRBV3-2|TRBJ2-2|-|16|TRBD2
TGTGCCAGCAGCCAATCTAGCGGACGCAACACCGGGGAGCTGTTTTTT
CASSQSSGRNTGELFF
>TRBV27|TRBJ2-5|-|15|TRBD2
TGTGCCAGCAGTTTCATGGCTAGCGGAGAAGAGACCCAGTACTTC
CASSFMASGEETQYF
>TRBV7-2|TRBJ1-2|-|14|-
TGTGCCAGCAGCTTAGATCTGAGCGGGCATGGCTACACCTTC
CASSLDLSGHGYTF
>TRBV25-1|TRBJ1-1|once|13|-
TGTGCCACCCGGGGGGGCGGGTACACTGAAGCTTTCTTT
CATRGGGYTEAFF
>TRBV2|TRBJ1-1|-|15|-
TGTGCCAGCAGTCCACGACTGTTCTTGAACACTGAAGCTTTCTTT
CASSPRLFLNTEAFF
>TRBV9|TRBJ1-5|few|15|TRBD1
TGTGCCAGCAGCGCGGACACAGGGGGCAATCAGCCCCAGCATTTT
CASSADTGGNQPQHF
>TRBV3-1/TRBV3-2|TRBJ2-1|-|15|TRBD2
TGTGCCAGCAGCCAAGATAGCGGGAGACACAATGAGCAGTTCTTC
CASSQDSGRHNEQFF
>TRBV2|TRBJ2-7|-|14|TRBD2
TGTGCCAGCTCCCGACTAGCGGGGCTCTACGAGCAGTACTTC
CASSRLAGLYEQYF
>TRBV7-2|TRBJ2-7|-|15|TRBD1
TGTGCCAGCAGCCAAACCGGGACAGGGACCTACGAGCAGTACTTC
CASSQTGTGTYEQYF
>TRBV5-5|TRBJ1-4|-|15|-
TGTGCCAGCAGCTTGGCGGGTGCTACTAATGAAAAACTGTTTTTT
CASSLAGATNEKLFF